Reported below is one TCR beta chain. The sample belongs to a study of cytomegalovirus exposure and HLA in healthy donors. PCR primers comprised 60 Vbeta and 13 Jbeta primers. TCRdb's copy holds only in-frame clones and misses some; the assay was immunoSEQ multiplex PCR. There are about 160,000 clones in the sample; 75% occur only once, and over 1.1% lies in the top ten. This CDR3 region has 18 residues. This clonotype originated in a man between 18 and 35 years old in good health and CMV-seronegative. This rearrangement joins TRBV21-1 to TRBJ2-4; TRBD1, the table's D call, lacks a check against the DNA. TRBV21-1 is shown as a pseudogene. The sequenced sample consisted of PBMCs. CDR3 in DNA: TGTGCCAGCAGCAAACCTCCCCCGGGACAGGGAACCAAAAACATTCAGTACTTC. It is translated as CASSKPPPGQGTKNIQYF.